Each of the 10 T cell receptor beta chains below was sequenced from the same sample in a study of T cell responses to AZD1222 COVID-19 vaccine (dated by TCRdb to the early 2020s). Library preparation employed the immunoSEQ multiplex PCR assay. TCRdb provides this immuneACCESS table in a form limited to in-frame rearrangements. Some clones are lacking; in checked studies, under half of them reflect an unresolved V gene, and why the rest are absent is not known. A total of under 150,000 clones appear in this sample, 80% to 95% of them only once. Of the sample, roughly 5.1% falls within the top ten clones. Taken with the paper, the label for time point translates to: baseline before first vaccination. Sequences were derived from peripheral blood, sampled on day 0 of AZD1222 vaccination. The receptors originated from an adult in good health.

CDR3 sequence reads: CASSFLAGGVDTQYF. As DNA, the CDR3 is TGTGCCAGCAGCTTCCTAGCGGGAGGGGTAGATACGCAGTATTTT. The rearrangement joins TRBV7-2 to TRBJ2-3; the match to TRBD2 covers 12 bases. CDR1 and CDR2 from the germline V gene are SGHTA and FQGNSA. This CDR3 is 15 amino acids long. V lost 3 bases and J lost 5; bases outside the gene matches: 3.

The rearrangement joins TRBV6-2 or TRBV6-3 to TRBJ2-7; a possible D gene is TRBD2 (5 bases). The CDR3 contains 14 residues. V was shortened by 5 bases and J by 1 base, with 12 bases between the two germline ends. CDR1 and CDR2 from the germline V gene are MNHEY and SVGEGT. This CDR3 is CASSHRRGSYEQYF. The CDR3 DNA is TGTGCCAGCAGTCACCGACGGGGTTCCTACGAGCAGTACTTC.

As for this clone: The junction differs from germline at one of its ends, possibly a read error. The chain links TRBV7-7 to TRBJ2-1, with D possibly matching TRBD1 (5 bases). Germline loops: CDR1 SSHAT, CDR2 FNYEAQ (reference sequence). The CDR3 length is 19 residues. The chain's CDR3 is CASSSAPGGLGLPNNEQFF. The CDR3 DNA follows: TGTGCTAGCAGCTCGGCCCCGGGTGGCCTGGGGCTTCCCAACAATGAGCAGTTCTTC.

V gene TRBV19 combines with J gene TRBJ1-4; D is unresolved. The germline CDR1 and CDR2 sequences are LNHDA and SQIVND (reference sequence). The CDR3 has 14 amino acids. V was trimmed by 5 bases and J by 9 bases, leaving 16 bases between them. In DNA form, the CDR3 reads TGTGCCAGTAGTTTAACCAGGCCGCCGCAAAAACTGTTTTTT. Encoded protein: CASSLTRPPQKLFF. The full variable domain, its missing parts supplied by reference TRBV19 and TRBJ1-4, is DGGITQSPKYLFRKEGQNVTLSCEQNLNHDAMYWYRQDPGQGLRLIYYSQIVNDFQKGDIAEGYSVSREKKESFPLTVTSAQKNPTAFYLCASSLTRPPQKLFFGSGTQLSVL.

CDR3 coding DNA: TGTGCCAGCAGCCAAGATGTCAATGAGCAGTTCTTC. Translated: CASSQDVNEQFF. The chain is built from TRBV14 and TRBJ2-1, with unresolved D. Germline CDR1 reads SGHDN; CDR2 reads FVKESK. The CDR3 spans 12 residues. With 0 bases removed from V and 6 bases from J, the gap between germline ends came to 3 bases.

The genes are TRBV18 and TRBJ2-3; D is perhaps TRBD2 (6 bases). Germline CDR1 is KGHSH and CDR2 is LQKENI. The CDR3 has 14 amino acids. V dropped 8 bases and J dropped 3 bases, with 15 bases sitting between them. This chain's CDR3 is CASLGGSGTDTQYF. DNA of the CDR3: TGTGCCAGCCTGGGCGGCAGCGGGACAGATACGCAGTATTTT.

This clone was found once. The chain recombines TRBV20-1 with TRBJ2-1; D is undetermined. The germline gives CDR1 DFQATT, CDR2 SNEGSKA (reference sequence). V dropped 6 bases and J dropped 7 bases, with 10 bases sitting between them. There are 11 residues in the CDR3. CDR3 sequence (DNA): TGCAGTGCATACAGTAGAAATGAGCAGTTCTTC. The encoded protein is CSAYSRNEQFF.

This chain connects TRBV4-1 to TRBJ2-7, with 8 bases matching TRBD2. The CDR3 sequence is 15 residues long. The V gene's germline CDR1 is MGHRA and CDR2 YSYEKL. V shed 0 bases, J shed 7 bases, and the junction held 8 bases outside the gene matches. CDR3 protein: CASSQDPAGVGEQYF. CDR3 DNA: TGCGCCAGCAGCCAAGATCCAGCGGGGGTAGGGGAGCAGTACTTC.

The rearrangement links TRBV4-2 to TRBJ2-7, with 10 bases aligning to TRBD1. V shed 0 bases, J shed 10 bases, and the junction held 3 bases outside the gene matches. Germline V CDR1 and CDR2: LGHNA, YNFKEQ. CDR3 size: 13 residues. CDR3 amino acids: CASSQDGDRGQYF. The CDR3 nucleotides are TGTGCCAGCAGCCAAGACGGGGACAGGGGACAGTACTTC.

The genes are TRBV19 and TRBJ1-3, with D perhaps matching TRBD1 (5 bases). The CDR3 runs to 13 residues. CDR1 is LNHDA, CDR2 SQIVND, per germline (reference sequence). Deletions cut 9 bases from V and 4 bases from J, with 13 bases between. CDR3 sequence reads: CASGTERGNTIYF. CDR3 bases: TGTGCCAGCGGGACGGAGCGCGGAAACACCATATATTTT.